One and the same sample provided the 10 T cell receptor beta chains below, sequenced in a study of blood T cell repertoires in COVID-19. Data came from immunoSEQ multiplex PCR; TCRdb stores just in-frame clones and leaves some out. This table has roughly 330,000 clones, around 90% appearing once. Sequenced input: PBMCs or T cells enriched from blood (not recorded which). The receptors were sampled from a woman aged 25-40 years who had recovered from COVID-19.

The chain employs TRBV7-9 and TRBJ1-2, with D perhaps matching TRBD1 (6 bases). Germline V gene lookup returns CDR1 SEHNR and CDR2 FQNEAQ (reference sequence). The CDR3 has 12 residues. V was clipped by 6 bases and J by 6 bases, with 11 bases between them. In DNA form, the CDR3 reads TGTGCCAGCAGAAACGAGGGGGATGGCTACACCTTC. Translation gives CASRNEGDGYTF.

V usage is TRBV30 and J usage is TRBJ1-1, with 7 bases matching TRBD1. Germline CDR1 GTSNPN, CDR2 SVGIG (reference sequence). V shed 8 bases, J shed 1 base, and the junction held 7 bases outside the gene matches. The CDR3 covers 13 residues. The CDR3 sequence: CAKTGQPNTEAFF. For the CDR3, the DNA is TGTGCCAAAACGGGACAGCCGAACACTGAAGCTTTCTTT.

The chain has TRBV9 and TRBJ2-4, with TRBD2 matching 10 bases. Losses at the gene ends were 1 base for V and 6 bases for J; bases not matched to a gene: 1. This CDR3 is 14 amino acids long. Per germline, CDR1 SGDLS and CDR2 YYNGEE. CDR3 in amino acids: CASSVSSGGNIQYF. CDR3 nucleotides: TGTGCCAGCAGCGTATCTAGCGGGGGAAACATTCAGTACTTC.

The chain is built from TRBV4-3 and TRBJ2-5; D is undetermined. Trimming stripped 1 base from V and 6 bases from J, with 12 bases between. Germline values: CDR1 LGHNA, CDR2 YSLEER. The CDR3 consists of 14 residues. CDR3 amino acids: CASSQGVAAQTQYF. The CDR3 nucleotides read TGCGCCAGCAGCCAAGGGGTGGCAGCGCAGACCCAGTACTTC.

The chain employs TRBV12-3 or TRBV12-4 and TRBJ1-1; a possible D gene is TRBD1 (5 bases). The length of the CDR3 is 13 residues. Deletions cut 7 bases from V and 2 bases from J, with 11 bases between. The CDR3 region has the DNA TGTGCCAGCACCTTAACAGGCAACACTGAAGCTTTCTTT. This codes for CASTLTGNTEAFF.

This clone has just one count. The CDR3 DNA sequence: TGTGCCAGCAGTAGGCCCGGGAGCGCCGGGGATACGCAGTATTTT. Translation: CASSRPGSAGDTQYF. V gene TRBV6-5 combines with J gene TRBJ2-3; the D gene is possibly TRBD2 (6 bases). Trimming removed 5 bases from V and 6 bases from J, with 18 bases in between. The CDR3 extends over 15 amino acids. Germline loops: CDR1 MNHEY, CDR2 SVGAGI.

The chain has TRBV14 and TRBJ2-5, with 7 bases matching TRBD2. CDR3 size: 15 residues. Germline V lookup: CDR1 SGHDN, CDR2 FVKESK. V was clipped by 9 bases and J by 5 bases; unmatched bases: 15. The CDR3 DNA is TGTGCCAGAAAAAGTCGAAGGCGGGGGAATGAGACCCAGTACTTC. This translates into CARKSRRRGNETQYF.

The rearrangement joins TRBV30 to TRBJ1-6, with 10 bases matching TRBD1. The V segment lost 3 bases and the J segment 8 bases; nucleotides outside the gene matches: 7. CDR3 size: 15 residues. Germline V gene lookup returns CDR1 GTSNPN and CDR2 SVGIG (reference sequence). In DNA, the CDR3 is TGTGCCTGGAGGACAGGGGGCGCCGGGGATTCACCCCTCCACTTT. This translates into CAWRTGGAGDSPLHF. Supplemented by reference TRBV30 and TRBJ1-6, the full variable domain reads SQTIHQWPATLVQPVGSPLSLECTVEGTSNPNLYWYRQAAGRGLQLLFYSVGIGQISSEVPQNLSASRPQDRQFILSSKKLLLSDSGFYLCAWRTGGAGDSPLHFGNGTRLTVT.

The chain couples TRBV25-1 to TRBJ1-5; D perhaps matches TRBD1 (5 bases). The CDR3 consists of 17 residues. CDR1 MGHDK and CDR2 SYGVNS come from the germline V gene. The ends were cut back, 0 bases at V and 1 base at J, with 13 bases in the middle. The CDR3: CASSEYRAGLSNQPQHF. In DNA form, the CDR3 reads TGTGCCAGCAGTGAATATAGGGCAGGGTTGAGCAATCAGCCCCAGCATTTT.

The V call is TRBV5-1, the J call TRBJ2-3; 9 bases line up with TRBD2. The length of the CDR3 is 17 residues. Germline-derived CDR1 and CDR2 are SGHRS and YFSETQ. The ends lost 4 bases at V and 4 bases at J; junction bases unmatched: 13. The CDR3 loop reads CASSPGGRGGLADTQYF. Here the CDR3 DNA reads TGCGCCAGCAGCCCTGGAGGGCGGGGGGGCCTGGCAGATACGCAGTATTTT.